The clone carrying this T cell receptor beta chain has just one count. All the people who gave samples were healthy bone marrow donors. Germline assignment: CDR1 MDHEN and CDR2 SYDVKM. Unmatched junction bases numbered 6, after V lost 10 bases and J lost 2 bases. This CDR3 has 14 residues. These data originate in a study of cytomegalovirus exposure and HLA in healthy donors. Researchers ran the PCR with 60 Vbeta and 13 Jbeta primers. The repertoire was sequenced with immunoSEQ multiplex PCR; TCRdb's copy has only in-frame clones and lacks some. The sample records approximately 86,000 clones, around three quarters being singletons.

Material for sequencing was PBMCs. This receptor was taken from a man between 35 and 55 years old in good health and CMV-seronegative. This rearrangement joins TRBV28 to TRBJ2-2, with 8 positions matching TRBD1. The chain's CDR3 is CATLTGANTGELFF. CDR3 coding DNA: TGTGCCACCTTGACAGGGGCAAACACCGGGGAGCTGTTTTTT.